The T cell receptor beta chain described here comes from a study of regulatory T cells in long-lasting Graves disease. The length of the CDR3 is 11 residues. Trimming took off 4 bases at V and 5 bases at J, with 8 bases between the two ends. Per the germline V gene, CDR1 is GTSNPN and CDR2 is SVGIG (reference sequence). This sample's time point: newly diagnosed GD, antithyroid drugs for less than 3 months. PBMC RNA served as the TCR library source. Construction of TCR beta libraries relied on iRepertoire HTBI primers and on Arm-PCR targeting CDR3 regions. TCRdb called the multiplex PCR reads again in MiXCR, with one record for every CDR3 protein. This table has fewer than 650,000 distinct CDR3 sequences, less than 20% appearing once. These same records also appear under a second study, on T cells in Graves' hyperthyroidism and ophthalmopathy.

The chain employs TRBV30 and TRBJ2-5; a weak D match, TRBD2 (6 bases). This sample comprised peripheral blood mononuclear cells (PBMCs), obtained at new diagnosis, from a patient treated with antithyroid drugs. The sequence was obtained from a woman in her twenties or thirties with Graves disease. The CDR3 here is CAWTSGETQYF. The CDR3 DNA is TGTGCCTGGACAAGCGGGGAGACCCAGTACTTC.